The sequence of this T cell receptor (beta chain) was determined in a study of T cell repertoires in cytomegalovirus infection. In the study overall: The public TCR beta signatures pointed to both CMV infection and matching HLA type. Whole-study results and caveats: CMV-specific TCR beta clonotypes restricted by HLA-C dominated the ex vivo response.

MiXCR was run by TCRdb on the reads, yielding one entry per CDR3 protein. The table includes around 69,000 distinct CDR3 sequences, around 30% detected once. V lost 1 base and J 1 base, leaving 8 bases between the germline ends. The CDR3 extends over 14 amino acids. Germline V gives CDR1 MNHEY, CDR2 SMNVEV (reference sequence). In regard to this clonotype: Antigen specificity is unknown.

The rearrangement uses TRBV27 and TRBJ2-7; D gene unclear. The receptor's source is a human donor in good health (CMV status not recorded). Some clones in this sample may be carry-over from other donors' samples. This sample comprised CD8+ T cells from cultured PBMCs, obtained from culture after CMV antigen stimulation. CDR3 DNA sequence: TGTGCCAGCAGTTTATTTTCAGCGTCCTACGAGCAGTACTTC. Translation: CASSLFSASYEQYF.